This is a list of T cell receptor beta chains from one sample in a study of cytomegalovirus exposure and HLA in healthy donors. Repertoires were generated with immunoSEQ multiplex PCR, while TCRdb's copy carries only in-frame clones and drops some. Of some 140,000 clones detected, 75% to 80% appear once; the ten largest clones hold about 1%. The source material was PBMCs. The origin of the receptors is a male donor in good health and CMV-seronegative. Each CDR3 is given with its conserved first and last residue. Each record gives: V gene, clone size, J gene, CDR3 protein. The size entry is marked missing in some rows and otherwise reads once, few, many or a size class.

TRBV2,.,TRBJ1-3,CASSARDRALAHISGNTIYF
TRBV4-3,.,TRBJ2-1,CASSQEGRGSYNEQFF
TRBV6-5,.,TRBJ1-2,CASSFGQGVGGYTF
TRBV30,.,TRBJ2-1,CAWSPPEGSGSYNEQFF
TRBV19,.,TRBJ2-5,CATAGLTKETQYF
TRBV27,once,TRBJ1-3,CASSLLQIRGLGNTIYF
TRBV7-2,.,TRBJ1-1,CASSPSRGSEAFF
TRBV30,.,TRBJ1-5,CAWSGGGNQPQHF
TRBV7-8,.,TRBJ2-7,CASSLAWGESPYEQYF
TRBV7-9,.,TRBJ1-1,CASSLGTGYTEAFF
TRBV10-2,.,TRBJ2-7,CASSEAGTGEQYF
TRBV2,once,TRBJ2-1,CASSPPGLGPNNEQFF
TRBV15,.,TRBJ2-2,CATRFRDRGTGELFF
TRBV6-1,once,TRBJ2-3,CASSWGTTQYF
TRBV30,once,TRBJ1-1,CAWSIRPGQGPEAFF
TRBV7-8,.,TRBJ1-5,CASSLAPGQGVTKQPQHF
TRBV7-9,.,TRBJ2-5,CASQGSGGTQYF
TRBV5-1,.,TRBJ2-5,CASSLAGQTQETQYF
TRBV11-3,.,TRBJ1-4,CASTRPLEGREKLFF
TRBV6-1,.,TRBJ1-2,CASSELYQGNYGYTF
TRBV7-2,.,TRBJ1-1,CASSLEANREEAFF
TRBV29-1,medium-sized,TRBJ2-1,CSVVLTANEQFF
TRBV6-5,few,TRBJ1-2,CASREGLGYTF
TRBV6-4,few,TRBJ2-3,CASSALLTSGTQYF
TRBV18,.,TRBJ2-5,CASSLPSRGGQETQYF
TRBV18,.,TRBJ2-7,CASSRDRSYEQYF
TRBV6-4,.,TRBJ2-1,CASSESSGGNNEQFF
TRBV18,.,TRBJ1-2,CASFPLDSTGYTF
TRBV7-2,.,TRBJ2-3,CASSTRGTQYF
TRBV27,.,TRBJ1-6,CASSLSGGNSPLHF
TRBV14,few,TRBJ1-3,CASSQDPSGGANTIYF
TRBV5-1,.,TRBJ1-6,CASSADRSNSPLHF
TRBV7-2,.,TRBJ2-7,CASSFRRGGGEQYF
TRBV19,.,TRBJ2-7,CASSSPTGLKEQYF
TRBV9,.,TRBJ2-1,CASSVGYSGGGSYNEQFF
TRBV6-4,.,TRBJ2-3,CASSDEASGDTDTQYF
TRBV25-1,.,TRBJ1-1,CASSEQGITEAFF
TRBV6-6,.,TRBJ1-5,CASSYGGGRQPQHF
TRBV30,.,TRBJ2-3,CAWSVLGSVDTQYF
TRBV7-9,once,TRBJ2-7,CASSLIQGGREQYF
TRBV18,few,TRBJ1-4,CASSPRAAGGEKLFF
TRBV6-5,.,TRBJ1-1,CASSYGQFYTEAFF
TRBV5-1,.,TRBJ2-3,CASSLPPIDTQYF
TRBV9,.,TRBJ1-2,CASSLGAGDNYGYTF
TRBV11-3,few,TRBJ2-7,CASSSGQGAAYEQYF
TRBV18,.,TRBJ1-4,CASSPTLPWTARGEKLFF
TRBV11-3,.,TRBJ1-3,CASSGHFSGNTIYF